The source of this T cell receptor beta chain is a study of shared clonotypes between healthy human individuals (dated by TCRdb to the early 2020s). Study-wide context: Three men and two women, aged 18 to 49 years, made up the cohort. For each donor, three plates each were used for CD4 naive and CD4 memory, two plates were used for CD8 naive, and one plate was used for CD8 memory. Blood TCR repertoires of a handful of healthy adults were deeply sequenced to estimate repertoire size and the extent of clonotype sharing between individuals. Per donor, leukapheresis produced somewhere between about 0.94 and 9 billion PBMCs. To increase sequencing depth and limit assay-specific biases, TCR repertoire library preparation and sequencing were carried out by different laboratories using diverse techniques. Summary of the overall study and its limitations: Pairwise subsampling indicated that sequencing depth was expected to affect the degree of clonotype sharing among donors. When a handful of donors were compared, the shared fraction of clonotypes was approximately 5% for naive CD4, around 3.6% for naive CD8, 2% to 2.5% for memory CD4, and roughly 0.43% for memory CD8. Only blood was sampled, and tissue TCR repertoires likely differ from those in blood. Compared with non-shared clonotypes, clonotypes shared by all four sorted-subset donors had higher generation probabilities. Even with the large sequencing depth, rarefaction of the sorted-subset datasets indicated that sequencing was incomplete. The small number of donors limited the genetic and exposure-history diversity represented. Larger estimated clonotype richness was generally found for naive subsets than for memory subsets.

The donors were healthy, HIV-negative adults who had no recently reported acute infections or vaccinations. Only Caucasian adults living in Nashville, Tennessee, USA were represented among the donors. Magnetic negative selection was used to enrich CD4+ T cells, after which naive cells were positively selected on CD45RA and the negative fraction became the memory subset. After blood collection by leukapheresis, PBMCs were isolated using Ficoll-Histopaque density gradient centrifugation and then cryopreserved in the vapor phase of liquid nitrogen. Analytical flow cytometry was used to check the purity and quantity of every magnetically sorted T cell population. From each sorted fraction, genomic DNA was isolated and quantified by UV absorbance on a Nanodrop 2000c. Using the deep immunoSEQ assay, TCR CDR3 regions were amplified from genomic DNA by multiplex PCR. Genomic DNA extracted from each cell subset was distributed evenly over all wells of several immunoSEQ 96-well plates, and each plate served as one replicate. For sorted subsets, approximately 210 ng of genomic DNA, equivalent to about 30,000 T cell genomes, went into each replicate PCR. Purified libraries were quantified with a Qubit 3.0 fluorometer, sized on a Bioanalyzer 2100, and re-quantified with the KAPA Library Quantification kit. Every immunoSEQ 96-well plate was sequenced on a separate single-read 150-cycle Illumina NextSeq 550 flow cell. Regarding the original processing steps: Because only junctional sequences without quality scores were contained in the immunoSEQ output, filtering matching that applied to full-length reads could not be performed. Sequences were annotated with PyIR, a Python wrapper for IgBLAST v1.9, using IMGT germline references to assign V/J genes and CDR3. Any read was removed if the V/J assignment was weak (E-value above 1e-6), the CDR3 was missing, or the read contained stop codons, out-of-frame junctions, or ambiguous translated residues. A V3J clonotype was defined by an identical inferred V gene, J gene, and CDR3 amino acid sequence. The percentage overlap between two repertoires was calculated by dividing the number of shared unique clonotypes by the size of the smaller repertoire. Richness of each repertoire was evaluated using RTK rarefaction, the Chao1 estimator, and Recon v2.1 estimates of unobserved clonotypes. Generation probabilities were computed with OLGA for all TCRbeta clonotypes obtained by the gDNA method from a few donors. TCRdb holds this immuneACCESS table with in-frame rearrangements only. Some clones are missing; in checked studies, unresolved V genes explain under half, and the rest has no known cause. V, J and clone size are those of that table, while D and trimming were read from the DNA. For this sample there are a few million clones; approximately 95% appear just once. Under 0.45% of the sample is in the top ten clones.

Concerning this clone: The specificity of this receptor is unknown. No clone much larger than this one lies a single base away; base qualities are absent.

The CDR3 contains 13 residues, cysteine and phenylalanine counted. The DNA shown is the 39-base CDR3, in frame from base 1. CDR1 is given as SNHLY and CDR2 as FYNNEI, both from the germline V gene. Cut back by 6 bases and 4 bases, the V and J ends lie 12 bases apart. This receptor was taken from a man younger than 35 in good health. Some clones in this sample may be carry-over from other donors' samples. Sequenced material: naive CD4+ T cells from PBMCs. The label giving this sample's cell subset or site can be read as: CD45RA+ positively selected. The chain is assembled from TRBV2 and TRBJ1-1; tentative D gene TRBD1, with 5 bases matching. This receptor has the CDR3 CASSPTAITEAFF. In nucleotide form, the sequence is TGTGCCAGCAGCCCGACAGCAATCACTGAAGCTTTCTTT.